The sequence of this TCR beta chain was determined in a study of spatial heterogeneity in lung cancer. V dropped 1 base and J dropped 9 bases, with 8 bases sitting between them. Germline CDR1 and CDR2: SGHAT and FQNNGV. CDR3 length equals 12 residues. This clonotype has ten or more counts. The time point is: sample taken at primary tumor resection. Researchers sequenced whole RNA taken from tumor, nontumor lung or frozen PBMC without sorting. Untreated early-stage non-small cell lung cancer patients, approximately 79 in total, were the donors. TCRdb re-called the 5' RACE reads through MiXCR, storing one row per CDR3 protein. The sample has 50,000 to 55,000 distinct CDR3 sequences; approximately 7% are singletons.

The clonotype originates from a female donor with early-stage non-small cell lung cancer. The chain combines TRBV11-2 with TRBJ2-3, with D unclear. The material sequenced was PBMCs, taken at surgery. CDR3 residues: CASSLGGRTQYF. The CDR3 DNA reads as TGTGCCAGCAGCTTAGGTGGGCGAACGCAGTATTTT. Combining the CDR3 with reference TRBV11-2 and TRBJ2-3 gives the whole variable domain EAGVAQSPRYKIIEKRQSVAFWCNPISGHATLYWYQQILGQGPKLLIQFQNNGVVDDSQLPKDRFSAERLKGVDSTLKIQPAKLEDSAVYLCASSLGGRTQYFGPGTRLTVL.